The 5 T cell receptor beta chains given below trace back to one sample, sequenced in a study of sequential checkpoint blockade in melanoma. The treatment: randomized to nivolumab then ipilimumab (arm A) or the reverse (arm B). Sequenced by immunoSEQ multiplex PCR; TCRdb stores in-frame clones only, minus some. The data contain 20,000 or so clones, approximately 70% of them singletons. The specimen comprised CD8+ T cells sorted from blood (inferred from file names), sampled from a patient given nivolumab and ipilimumab in sequence. These receptors were collected from a human donor with melanoma.

The chain's CDR3 is CASSSGTGALHYEQYF. The CDR3 DNA follows: TGTGCCAGCAGCTCCGGGACAGGGGCCCTGCACTACGAGCAGTACTTC. The rearrangement links TRBV11-2 to TRBJ2-7; TRBD1 matches at 10 bases. The CDR3 sequence is 16 residues long. Germline CDR1 SGHAT, CDR2 FQNNGV. Trimming removed 4 bases from V and 3 bases from J; junction bases left unmatched: 9.

The chain carries TRBV9 and TRBJ1-5, with TRBD1 as a possible D gene (5 bases). The V gene's germline CDR1 is SGDLS and CDR2 YYNGEE. The V and J ends lost 3 bases and 3 bases respectively, with 10 bases between them. This CDR3 contains 14 residues. CDR3 nucleotide sequence: TGTGCCAGCAGCGAAACAGGAACCAATCAGCCCCAGCATTTT. It encodes CASSETGTNQPQHF.

The rearrangement joins TRBV9 to TRBJ2-1, with D possibly TRBD2 on 7 matching bases. Trimming left V 2 bases short and J 7 bases short, with 19 bases between. CDR1 is SGDLS, CDR2 YYNGEE, per germline. The CDR3 has 16 residues. The CDR3 loop is CASSVEGGQLWNEQFF. The CDR3 DNA reads TGTGCCAGCAGCGTCGAGGGGGGGCAATTGTGGAATGAGCAGTTCTTC.

This clone was seen a few times. J is TRBJ2-1 and V is TRBV4-2; 10 bases match TRBD2. This CDR3 contains 17 residues. CDR1 is LGHNA, CDR2 YNFKEQ, per germline. The V and J ends lost 0 bases and 4 bases, in that order; junction bases with no gene match: 6. The CDR3 DNA reads TGTGCCAGCAGCCAAGATCGGCTAGCGGGAGTTTACAATGAGCAGTTCTTC. This translates into CASSQDRLAGVYNEQFF.

This rearrangement joins TRBV7-2 to TRBJ2-5; 7 positions agree with TRBD2. Judging by the DNA end, TRBJ2-7 fits better; the J call may be wrong. Looked up from germline, CDR1 is SGHTA and CDR2 is FQGNSA. This CDR3 is built from 13 residues. The CDR3 sequence: CASSPGLGYEQYF. The DNA for the CDR3 is TGTGCCAGCAGCCCAGGACTAGGCTACGAGCAGTACTTC.